This T cell receptor beta chain was identified during a study of blood T cells in healthy people across ages. This CDR3 spans 16 amino acids. Per germline, CDR1 SEHNR and CDR2 FQNEAQ (reference sequence). V trimming: 5 bases; J trimming: 6 bases; junction bases outside the gene matches: 9. Sample-barcoded 5' priming and a J-beta primer mix drove a second PCR of roughly 6 to 12 cycles. MiXCR, run by TCRdb on the 5' RACE reads, gives a single entry per CDR3 protein. Among approximately 1.5 million distinct CDR3 sequences listed, roughly 43% were seen once. Donors were systemically healthy Caucasian individuals from Russia aged roughly 6 to 95 years.

The chain has TRBV7-9 and TRBJ2-1; TRBD2 matches at 11 bases. This receptor was identified in a woman younger than 30 in good health. The source material was blood. CDR3 bases: TGTGCCAGCAGCCCAACCGGGACTAGCGGTTTCAATGAGCAGTTCTTC. Translated, it gives CASSPTGTSGFNEQFF. The full variable domain, rest sourced from reference TRBV7-9 and TRBJ2-1, is DTGVSQNPRHKITKRGQNVTFRCDPISEHNRLYWYRQTLGQGPEFLTYFQNEAQLEKSRLLSDRFSAERPKGSFSTLEIQRTEQGDSAMYLCASSPTGTSGFNEQFFGPGTRLTVL.